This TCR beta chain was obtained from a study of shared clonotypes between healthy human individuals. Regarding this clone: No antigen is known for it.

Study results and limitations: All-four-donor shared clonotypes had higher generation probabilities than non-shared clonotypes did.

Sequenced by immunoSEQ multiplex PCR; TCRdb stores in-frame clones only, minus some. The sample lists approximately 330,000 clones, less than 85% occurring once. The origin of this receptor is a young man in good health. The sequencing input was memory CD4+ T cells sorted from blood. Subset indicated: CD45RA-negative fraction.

The CDR3 spells CASSIRLAGGPDEQYF. The CDR3 bases are TGTGCCAGTAGTATCAGACTAGCGGGAGGGCCTGACGAGCAGTACTTC. The chain couples TRBV19 to TRBJ2-7; TRBD2 agrees at 14 bases. V was pared by 3 bases and J by 5 bases, with 6 bases of the junction left unmatched. Germline V gives CDR1 LNHDA, CDR2 SQIVND (reference sequence). The CDR3 has 16 amino acids.